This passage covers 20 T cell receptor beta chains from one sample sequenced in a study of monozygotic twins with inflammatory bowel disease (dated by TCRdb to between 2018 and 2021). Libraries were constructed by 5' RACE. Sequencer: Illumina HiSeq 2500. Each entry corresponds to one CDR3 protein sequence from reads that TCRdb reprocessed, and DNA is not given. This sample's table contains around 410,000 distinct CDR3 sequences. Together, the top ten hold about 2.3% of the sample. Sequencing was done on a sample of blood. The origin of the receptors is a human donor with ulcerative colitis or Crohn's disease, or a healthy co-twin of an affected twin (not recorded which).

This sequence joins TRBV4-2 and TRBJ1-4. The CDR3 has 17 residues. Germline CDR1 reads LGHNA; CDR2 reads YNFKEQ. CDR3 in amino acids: CASSQELRGWSNEKLFF.

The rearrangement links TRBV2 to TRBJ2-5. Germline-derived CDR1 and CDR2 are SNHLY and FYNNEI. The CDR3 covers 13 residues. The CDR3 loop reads CASRVMREETQYF.

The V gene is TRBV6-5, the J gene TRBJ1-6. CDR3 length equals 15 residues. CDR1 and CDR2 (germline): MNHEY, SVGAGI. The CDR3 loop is CASSYSDQVNSPLHF.

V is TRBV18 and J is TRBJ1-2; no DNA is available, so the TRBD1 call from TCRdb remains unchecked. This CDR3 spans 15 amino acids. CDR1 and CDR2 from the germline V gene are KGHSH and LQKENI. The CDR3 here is CASSHRQGHNYGYTF.

The CDR3 sequence is CAWSRDPGRRYEQYF. V gene TRBV30 combines with J gene TRBJ2-7; the D call from TCRdb, TRBD2, cannot be confirmed without DNA. Germline assignment: CDR1 GTSNPN and CDR2 SVGIG (reference sequence). The CDR3 totals 15 residues.

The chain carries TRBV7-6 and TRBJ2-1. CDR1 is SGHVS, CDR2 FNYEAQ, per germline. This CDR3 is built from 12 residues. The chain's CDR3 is CASSSRNHEQFF.

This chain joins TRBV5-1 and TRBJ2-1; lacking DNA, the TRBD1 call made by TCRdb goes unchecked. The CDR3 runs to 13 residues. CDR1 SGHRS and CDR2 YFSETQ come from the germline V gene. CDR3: CASSPGSGSVAFF.

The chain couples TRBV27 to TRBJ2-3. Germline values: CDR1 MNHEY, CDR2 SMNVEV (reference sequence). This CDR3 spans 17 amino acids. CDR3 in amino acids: CASSSRLYPQVKDTQYF.

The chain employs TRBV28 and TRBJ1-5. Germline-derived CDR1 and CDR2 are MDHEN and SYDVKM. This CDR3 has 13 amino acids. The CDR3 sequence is CASSPGTYQPQHF.

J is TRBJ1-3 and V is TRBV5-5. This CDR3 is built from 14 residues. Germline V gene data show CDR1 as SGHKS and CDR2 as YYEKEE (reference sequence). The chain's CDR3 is CASSFATAGNTIYF.

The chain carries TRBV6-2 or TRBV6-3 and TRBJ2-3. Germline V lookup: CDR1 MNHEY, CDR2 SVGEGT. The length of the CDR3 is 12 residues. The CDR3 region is CAISRRTDTQYF.

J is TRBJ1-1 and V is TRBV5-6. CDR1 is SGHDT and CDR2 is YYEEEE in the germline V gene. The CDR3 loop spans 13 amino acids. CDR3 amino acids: CASSLIMNTEAFF.

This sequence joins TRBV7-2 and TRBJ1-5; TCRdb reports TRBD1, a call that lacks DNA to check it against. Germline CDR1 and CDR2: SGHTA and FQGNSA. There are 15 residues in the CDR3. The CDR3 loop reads CASSVGRGNNQPQHF.

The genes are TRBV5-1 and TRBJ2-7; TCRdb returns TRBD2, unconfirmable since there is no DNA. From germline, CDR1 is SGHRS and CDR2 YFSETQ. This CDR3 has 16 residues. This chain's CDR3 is CASSPRLAGGSYEQYF.

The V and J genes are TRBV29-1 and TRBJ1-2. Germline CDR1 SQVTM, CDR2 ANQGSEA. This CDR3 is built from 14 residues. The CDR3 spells CSVVSAGSSYGYTF.

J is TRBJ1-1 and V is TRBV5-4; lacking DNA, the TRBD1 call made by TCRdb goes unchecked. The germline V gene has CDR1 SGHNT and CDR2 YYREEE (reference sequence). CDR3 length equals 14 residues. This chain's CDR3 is CASSWAGQGTEAFF.

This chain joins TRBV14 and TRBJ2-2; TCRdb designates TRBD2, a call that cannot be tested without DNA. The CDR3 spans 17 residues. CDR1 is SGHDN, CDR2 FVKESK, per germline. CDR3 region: CASSQDIKRDYTGELFF.

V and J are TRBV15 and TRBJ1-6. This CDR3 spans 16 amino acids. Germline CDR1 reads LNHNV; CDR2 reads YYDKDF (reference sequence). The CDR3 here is CATSRTLNRDNSPLHF.

The CDR3 loop is CASSQQEMANEQFF. V usage is TRBV4-3 and J usage is TRBJ2-1. Germline V lookup: CDR1 LGHNA, CDR2 YSLEER. The CDR3 is 14 amino acids.

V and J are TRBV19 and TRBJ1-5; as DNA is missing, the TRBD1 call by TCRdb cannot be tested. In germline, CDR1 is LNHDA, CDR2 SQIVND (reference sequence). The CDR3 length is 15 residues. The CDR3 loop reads CASSRGRGSNQPQHF.